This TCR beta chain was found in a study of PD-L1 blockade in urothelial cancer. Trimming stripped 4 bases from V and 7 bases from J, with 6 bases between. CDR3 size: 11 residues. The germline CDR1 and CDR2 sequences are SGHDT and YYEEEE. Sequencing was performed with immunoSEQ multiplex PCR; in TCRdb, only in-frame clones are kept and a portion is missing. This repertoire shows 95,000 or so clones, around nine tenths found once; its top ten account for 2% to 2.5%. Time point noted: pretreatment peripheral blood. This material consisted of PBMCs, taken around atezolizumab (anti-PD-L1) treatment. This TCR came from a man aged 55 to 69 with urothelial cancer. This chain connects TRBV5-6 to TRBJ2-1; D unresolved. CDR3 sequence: CASSLTNEQFF. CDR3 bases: TGTGCCAGCAGCCTTACTAATGAGCAGTTCTTC.